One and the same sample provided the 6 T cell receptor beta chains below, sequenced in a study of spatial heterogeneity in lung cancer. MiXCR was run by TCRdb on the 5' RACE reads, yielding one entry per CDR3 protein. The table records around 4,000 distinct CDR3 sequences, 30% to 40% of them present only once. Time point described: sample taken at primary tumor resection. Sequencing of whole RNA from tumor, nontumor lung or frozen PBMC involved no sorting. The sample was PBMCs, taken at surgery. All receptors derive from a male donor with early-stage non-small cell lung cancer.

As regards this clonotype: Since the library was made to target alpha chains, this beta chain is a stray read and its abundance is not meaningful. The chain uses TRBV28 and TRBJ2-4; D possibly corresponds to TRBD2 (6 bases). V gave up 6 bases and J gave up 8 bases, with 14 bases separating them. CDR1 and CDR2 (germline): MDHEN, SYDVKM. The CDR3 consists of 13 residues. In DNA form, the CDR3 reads TGTGCCAGCAGCGGGGAGGTATTAGACATTCAGTACTTC. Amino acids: CASSGEVLDIQYF.

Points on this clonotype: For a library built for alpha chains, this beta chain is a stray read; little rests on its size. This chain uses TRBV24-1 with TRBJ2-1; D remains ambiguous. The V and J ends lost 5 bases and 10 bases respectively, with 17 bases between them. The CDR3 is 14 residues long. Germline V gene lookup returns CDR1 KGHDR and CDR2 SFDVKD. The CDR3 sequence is CATSVRGLRQEQFF. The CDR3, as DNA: TGTGCCACCAGTGTACGAGGTTTACGCCAAGAGCAGTTCTTC.

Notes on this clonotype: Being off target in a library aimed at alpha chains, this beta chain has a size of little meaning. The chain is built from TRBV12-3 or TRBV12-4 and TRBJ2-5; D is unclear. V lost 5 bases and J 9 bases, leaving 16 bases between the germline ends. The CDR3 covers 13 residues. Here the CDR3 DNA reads TGTGCCAGCAGTCAGGACGAGGACCAGGCCCAGTACTTC. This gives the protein CASSQDEDQAQYF.

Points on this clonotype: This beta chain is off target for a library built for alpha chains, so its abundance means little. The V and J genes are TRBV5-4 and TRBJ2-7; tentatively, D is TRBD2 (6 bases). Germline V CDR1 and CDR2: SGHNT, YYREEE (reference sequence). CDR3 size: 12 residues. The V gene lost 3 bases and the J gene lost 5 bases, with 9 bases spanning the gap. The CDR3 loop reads CASSSTSNEQYF. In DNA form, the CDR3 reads TGTGCCAGCAGCTCAACTAGCAACGAGCAGTACTTC.

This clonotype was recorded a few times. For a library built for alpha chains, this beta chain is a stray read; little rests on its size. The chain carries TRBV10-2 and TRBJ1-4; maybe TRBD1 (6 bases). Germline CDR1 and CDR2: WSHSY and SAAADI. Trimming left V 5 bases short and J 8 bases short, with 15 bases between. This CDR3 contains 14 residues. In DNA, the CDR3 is TGCGCCAGCAGTTTCAGGGGAGGTGGGGAAAAACTGTTTTTT. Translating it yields CASSFRGGGEKLFF.

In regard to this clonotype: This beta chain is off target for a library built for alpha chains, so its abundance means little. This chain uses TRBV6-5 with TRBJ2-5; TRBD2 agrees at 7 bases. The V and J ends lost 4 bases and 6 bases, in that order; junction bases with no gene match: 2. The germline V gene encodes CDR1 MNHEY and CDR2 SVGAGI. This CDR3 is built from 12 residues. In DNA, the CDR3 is TGTGCCAGCAGTTGCGGGAGACAGACCCAGTACTTC. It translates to CASSCGRQTQYF.